A single sample gave rise to the 17 T cell receptor beta chains below, sequenced in a study of blood T cell repertoires in COVID-19. Sequencing was performed with immunoSEQ multiplex PCR; in TCRdb, only in-frame clones are kept and a portion is missing. This table has around 24,000 clones, around 89% appearing once. What was sequenced was peripheral blood. The receptors were sampled from a woman aged 60-75 years with active COVID-19.

The chain has TRBV11-2 and TRBJ2-1, with a tentative D call TRBD2 (5 bases). This CDR3 has 17 residues. Per germline, CDR1 SGHAT and CDR2 FQNNGV. V lost 0 bases and J 1 base, leaving 13 bases between the germline ends. The CDR3 reads CASSLDRTVNSYNEQFF. The DNA for the CDR3 is TGTGCCAGCAGCTTAGATCGGACTGTCAATTCCTACAATGAGCAGTTCTTC.

J is TRBJ2-7 and V is TRBV9; D gene ambiguous. Germline V CDR1 and CDR2: SGDLS, YYNGEE. The ends were cut back, 2 bases at V and 1 base at J, with 10 bases in the middle. CDR3 size: 14 residues. In DNA form, the CDR3 reads TGTGCCAGCAGCGTGGGTTTGCGGTCCTACGAGCAGTACTTC. Its translation: CASSVGLRSYEQYF.

In this sample, this clone is large. The chain uses TRBV2 and TRBJ2-1; perhaps TRBD2 as D (6 bases). Germline assignment: CDR1 SNHLY and CDR2 FYNNEI. Trimming cost V 3 bases and J 10 bases, with 25 bases left between them. This CDR3 comprises 17 residues. CDR3 sequence (DNA): TGTGCCAGCAGTGACGGGCGGGGACTCACCATCCACAGGGAGCAGTTCTTC. This translates into CASSDGRGLTIHREQFF.

The chain links TRBV20-1 to TRBJ1-2; D possibly corresponds to TRBD1 (5 bases). The germline V gene has CDR1 DFQATT and CDR2 SNEGSKA (reference sequence). Trimming removed 3 bases from V and 4 bases from J, with 15 bases in between. The CDR3 has 14 amino acids. The DNA for the CDR3 is TGCAGTGCTAGTACCAGGGCCCTTGCCTATGGCTACACCTTC. This codes for CSASTRALAYGYTF.

The genes are TRBV24-1 and TRBJ2-2, with D maybe TRBD2 (6 bases). The germline V gene encodes CDR1 KGHDR and CDR2 SFDVKD. Trimming left V 3 bases short and J 4 bases short, with 11 bases between. CDR3 length: 15 residues. The CDR3 spells CATSDPGTFTGELFF. DNA of the CDR3: TGTGCCACCAGTGATCCCGGGACTTTCACCGGGGAGCTGTTTTTT.

The chain uses TRBV27 and TRBJ2-5, with 10 bases fitting TRBD2. The CDR3 length is 14 residues. Germline-derived CDR1 and CDR2 are MNHEY and SMNVEV (reference sequence). The junction had 4 bases not matched to a gene; V was cut back by 5 bases and J by 4 bases. The CDR3 here is CASSLRTSGETQYF. In DNA form, the CDR3 reads TGTGCCAGCAGTCTGAGGACTAGCGGAGAGACCCAGTACTTC.

The chain links TRBV12-3 or TRBV12-4 to TRBJ2-7; maybe TRBD1 (6 bases). V lost 6 bases, J lost 8 bases, and 11 bases lay in between. There are 11 residues in the CDR3. The DNA for the CDR3 is TGTGCCAGCAGCTTAACAGGGAAGCAGTACTTC. As protein: CASSLTGKQYF.

The chain employs TRBV10-3 and TRBJ2-1; no clear D. The germline V and J ends were trimmed by 4 bases and 6 bases, with 10 bases remaining between them. Germline V gene data show CDR1 as ENHRY and CDR2 as SYGVKD. The CDR3 is made up of 13 amino acids. CDR3 residues: CAISASLSNEQFF. For the CDR3, the DNA is TGTGCCATCAGTGCCTCCCTCTCCAATGAGCAGTTCTTC.

The chain has TRBV19 and TRBJ2-1; 12 nucleotides agree with TRBD2. Per the germline V gene, CDR1 is LNHDA and CDR2 is SQIVND (reference sequence). The CDR3 length is 14 residues. The J segment lost 9 bases and the V segment lost 4 bases, leaving 4 bases of the junction unmatched. The CDR3 loop is CASSRTSGNAEQFF. In nucleotides, the CDR3 is TGTGCCAGTAGTAGGACTAGCGGGAATGCTGAGCAGTTCTTC.

V is TRBV6-6 and J is TRBJ1-2; 7 bases map to TRBD1. J gave up 5 bases and V 5 bases, and 8 bases lay outside the gene matches. The CDR3 contains 14 residues. Germline loops: CDR1 MNHNY, CDR2 SVGAGI (reference sequence). The CDR3 sequence is CASSTQGLEYGYTF. The CDR3 DNA sequence: TGTGCCAGCAGTACACAGGGGTTGGAGTATGGCTACACCTTC.

The chain carries TRBV2 and TRBJ2-1; maybe TRBD2 (5 bases). This CDR3 is 15 amino acids long. V lost 3 bases and J 9 bases, leaving 18 bases between the germline ends. The germline CDR1 and CDR2 sequences are SNHLY and FYNNEI. CDR3 DNA: TGTGCCAGCAGTGAGCGGGCTAGTCTAGGGCGTGAGCAGTTCTTC. Its protein product is CASSERASLGREQFF.

The chain carries TRBV29-1 and TRBJ1-1; a possible D gene is TRBD1 (6 bases). Germline V gene lookup returns CDR1 SQVTM and CDR2 ANQGSEA. CDR3 length equals 15 residues. V was clipped by 5 bases and J by 0 bases, with 16 bases between them. The CDR3 region has the DNA TGCAGCGTTCGGGGAGCCGGGACACTGAACACTGAAGCTTTCTTT. This encodes CSVRGAGTLNTEAFF. Based on the CDR3 plus reference TRBV29-1 and TRBJ1-1, the full variable domain is SAVISQKPSRDICQRGTSLTIQCQVDSQVTMMFWYRQQPGQSLTLIATANQGSEATYESGFVIDKFPISRPNLTFSTLTVSNMSPEDSSIYLCSVRGAGTLNTEAFFGQGTRLTVV.

V and J are TRBV7-2 and TRBJ2-2; D unresolved. Germline CDR1 and CDR2: SGHTA and FQGNSA. Trimming took off 7 bases at V and 5 bases at J, with 11 bases between the two ends. The CDR3 contains 13 residues. The CDR3 bases are TGTGCCAGCACCCCCGCGGCTACCGGGGAGCTGTTTTTT. Encoded protein: CASTPAATGELFF. Based on the CDR3 plus reference TRBV7-2 and TRBJ2-2, the full variable domain is GAGVSQSPSNKVTEKGKDVELRCDPISGHTALYWYRQSLGQGLEFLIYFQGNSAPDKSGLPSDRFSAERTGGSVSTLTIQRTQQEDSAVYLCASTPAATGELFFGEGSRLTVL.

The chain joins TRBV6-5 to TRBJ1-6; possible D gene TRBD1, 6 bases. V shed 6 bases and J shed 9 bases, with 12 bases lying between them. This CDR3 has 13 amino acids. Germline V gene data show CDR1 as MNHEY and CDR2 as SVGAGI. The CDR3 coding sequence is TGTGCCAGCAGGCCAGGGGCAAGTTCACCCCTCCACTTT. Its protein is CASRPGASSPLHF.

This clone occurred once. This chain links TRBV30 with TRBJ2-3; 8 bases are a match to TRBD2. CDR3 length equals 13 residues. The germline V gene has CDR1 GTSNPN and CDR2 SVGIG (reference sequence). This CDR3 is CALVAGKGDTQYF. The CDR3 nucleotides read TGTGCACTGGTAGCGGGGAAAGGAGATACGCAGTATTTT.

This chain uses TRBV13 with TRBJ2-1; unclear D gene. Trimming cost V 5 bases and J 5 bases, with 7 bases left between them. Germline V gene lookup returns CDR1 PRHDT and CDR2 FYEKMQ (reference sequence). There are 12 residues in the CDR3. DNA for the CDR3: TGTGCCAGCAGCCTACCCAACAATGAGCAGTTCTTC. Amino acid sequence: CASSLPNNEQFF.

This chain joins TRBV20-1 and TRBJ2-2; unclear D gene. This CDR3 is 11 amino acids long. The ends were cut back, 3 bases at V and 6 bases at J, with 5 bases in the middle. Germline assignment: CDR1 DFQATT and CDR2 SNEGSKA (reference sequence). The CDR3 coding sequence is TGCAGTGCTAGTGGGCCCGGGGAGCTGTTTTTT. This translates into CSASGPGELFF.